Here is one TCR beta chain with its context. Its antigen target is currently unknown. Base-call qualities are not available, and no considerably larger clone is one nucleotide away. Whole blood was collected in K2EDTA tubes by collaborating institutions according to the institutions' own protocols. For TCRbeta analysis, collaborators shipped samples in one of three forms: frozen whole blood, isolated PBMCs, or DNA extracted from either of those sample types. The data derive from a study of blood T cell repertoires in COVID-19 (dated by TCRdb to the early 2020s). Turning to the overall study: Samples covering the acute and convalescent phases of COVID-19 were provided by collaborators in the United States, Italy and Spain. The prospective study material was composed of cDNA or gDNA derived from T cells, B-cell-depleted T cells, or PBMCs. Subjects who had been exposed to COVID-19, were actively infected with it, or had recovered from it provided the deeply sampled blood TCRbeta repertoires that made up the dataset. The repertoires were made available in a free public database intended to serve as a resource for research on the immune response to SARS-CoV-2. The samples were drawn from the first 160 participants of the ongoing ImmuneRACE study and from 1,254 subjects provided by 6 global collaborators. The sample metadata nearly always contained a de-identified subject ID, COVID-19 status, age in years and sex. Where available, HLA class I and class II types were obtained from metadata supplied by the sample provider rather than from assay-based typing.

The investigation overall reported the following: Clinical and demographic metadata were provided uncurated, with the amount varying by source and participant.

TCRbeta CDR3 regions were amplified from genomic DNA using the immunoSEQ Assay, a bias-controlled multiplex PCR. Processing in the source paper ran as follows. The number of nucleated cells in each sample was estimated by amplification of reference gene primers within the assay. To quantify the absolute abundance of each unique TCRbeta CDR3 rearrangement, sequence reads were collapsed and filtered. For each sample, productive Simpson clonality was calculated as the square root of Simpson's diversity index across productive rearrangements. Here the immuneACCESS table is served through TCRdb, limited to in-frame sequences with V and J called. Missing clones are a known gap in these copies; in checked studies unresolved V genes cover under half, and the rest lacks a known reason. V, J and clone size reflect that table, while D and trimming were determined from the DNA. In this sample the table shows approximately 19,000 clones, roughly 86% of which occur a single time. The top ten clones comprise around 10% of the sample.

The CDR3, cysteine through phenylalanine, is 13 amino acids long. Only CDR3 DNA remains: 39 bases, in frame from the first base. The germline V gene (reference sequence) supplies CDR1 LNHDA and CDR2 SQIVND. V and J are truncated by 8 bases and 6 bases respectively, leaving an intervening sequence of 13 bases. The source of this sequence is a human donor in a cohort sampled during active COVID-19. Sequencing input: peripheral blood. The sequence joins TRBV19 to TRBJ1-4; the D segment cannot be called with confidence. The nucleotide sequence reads TGTGCCAGTCTAAGGAGAGTCGATGAAAAACTGTTTTTT. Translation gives CASLRRVDEKLFF. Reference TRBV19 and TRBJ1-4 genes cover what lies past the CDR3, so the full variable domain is DGGITQSPKYLFRKEGQNVTLSCEQNLNHDAMYWYRQDPGQGLRLIYYSQIVNDFQKGDIAEGYSVSREKKESFPLTVTSAQKNPTAFYLCASLRRVDEKLFFGSGTQLSVL.